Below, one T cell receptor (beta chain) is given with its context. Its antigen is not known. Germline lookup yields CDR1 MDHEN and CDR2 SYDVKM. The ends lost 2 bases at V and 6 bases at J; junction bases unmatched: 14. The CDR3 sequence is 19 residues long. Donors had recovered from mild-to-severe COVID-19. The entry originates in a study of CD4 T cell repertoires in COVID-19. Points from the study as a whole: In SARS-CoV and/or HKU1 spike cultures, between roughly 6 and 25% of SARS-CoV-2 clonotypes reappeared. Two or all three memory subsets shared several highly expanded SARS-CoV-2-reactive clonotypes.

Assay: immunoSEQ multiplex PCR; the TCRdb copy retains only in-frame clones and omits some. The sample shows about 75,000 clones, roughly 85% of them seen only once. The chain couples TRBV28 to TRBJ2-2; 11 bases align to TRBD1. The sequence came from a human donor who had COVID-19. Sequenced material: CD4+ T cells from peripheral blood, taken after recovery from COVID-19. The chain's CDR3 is CASSLSPGQGGSWAGELFF. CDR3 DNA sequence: TGTGCCAGCAGTTTAAGTCCGGGACAGGGGGGATCGTGGGCCGGGGAGCTGTTTTTT.